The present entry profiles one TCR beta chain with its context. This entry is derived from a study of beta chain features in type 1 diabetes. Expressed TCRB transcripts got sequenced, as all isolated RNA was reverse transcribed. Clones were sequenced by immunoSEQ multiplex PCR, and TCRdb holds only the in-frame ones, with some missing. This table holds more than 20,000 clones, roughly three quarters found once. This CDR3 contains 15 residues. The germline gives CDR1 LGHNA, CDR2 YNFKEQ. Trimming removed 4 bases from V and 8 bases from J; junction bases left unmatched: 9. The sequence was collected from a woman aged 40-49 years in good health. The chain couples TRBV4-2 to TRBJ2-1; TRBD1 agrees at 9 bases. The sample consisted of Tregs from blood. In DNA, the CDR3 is TGTGCCAGCAGCCGGGGACAGGGCTTCTTCGATGAGCAGTTCTTC. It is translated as CASSRGQGFFDEQFF.